The T cell receptor beta chain under discussion was sequenced for a study of blood T cells in healthy people across ages. As for the study in general: Roughly one uniquely barcoded beta molecule per two T cells was captured. Study findings and constraints: PBMC samples, being unsorted, prevented any conclusive comparison of naive and antigen-experienced cells.

This clonotype was seen more than once but under ten times. Its antigen is not known. A second about 7 to 12 cycle PCR used barcoded and J-beta primers. TCRdb ran MiXCR on the 5' RACE reads and lists one entry per CDR3 protein. The sample includes about 800,000 distinct CDR3 sequences, about three fifths seen only once; the top ten take 20% to 25%. CDR1 and CDR2 (germline): LNHNV, YYDKDF (reference sequence). The CDR3 loop spans 15 amino acids. Between the trimmed V and J ends, which lost 0 bases and 11 bases, there was a span of 18 bases. The sample was blood. This receptor was obtained from a man under 40 in good health. V and J are TRBV15 and TRBJ2-3; D gene uncertain. The CDR3 DNA follows: TGTGCCACCAGCAGAGACAGGACCTCTCTTCCGATGCAGTATTTT. Translating it yields CATSRDRTSLPMQYF.